This T cell receptor beta chain stems from a study of T cell responses to AZD1222 COVID-19 vaccine. This table comes from immunoSEQ multiplex PCR, and its TCRdb copy is limited to in-frame clones, with some not included. This sample has some 120,000 clones, with around 82% found just once. With 2 bases clipped from V and 8 bases from J, the junction kept 3 bases outside the gene matches. This CDR3 region has 13 residues. The V gene's germline CDR1 is LNHDA and CDR2 SQIVND (reference sequence). Study-level findings and limits: A reported finding is that nearly half of spike-specific TCRs target unmutated variant regions. The sample set comprised mostly white British donors with more females, and clonal diversity was possibly underestimated.

Concerning this clone: Antigen: not known.

The sample was peripheral blood, taken on day 0 of AZD1222 vaccination. This chain connects TRBV19 to TRBJ1-2, with 9 positions matching TRBD1. The source of this sequence is an adult in good health. CDR3 sequence reads: CASSIWGQGGYTF. DNA of the CDR3: TGTGCCAGTAGTATATGGGGACAGGGAGGCTACACCTTC.